The 29 T cell receptor beta chains reported below all come from one sample, sequenced in a study of T-cell memory formation after mild COVID-19. TCRdb ran MiXCR on the 5' RACE reads and lists one entry per CDR3 protein. The table shows 250,000 to 300,000 distinct CDR3 sequences, with under 8.5% occurring only once. The sequencing input was PBMCs or a T cell subset sorted from them (not recorded which). Every receptor here comes from a man aged 18 to 35 who had mild COVID-19 (a few samples of this study predate the infection). Cell type and time point are not known.

This clonotype has only a few counts. The rearrangement links TRBV5-1 to TRBJ2-4; D is possibly TRBD1 or TRBD2 (5 bases each). The CDR3 has 14 residues. Germline-derived CDR1 and CDR2 are SGHRS and YFSETQ. V was trimmed by 0 bases and J by 6 bases, leaving 10 bases between them. Written as DNA, the CDR3 is TGCGCCAGCAGCTTGGTAGGGGACGGAAACATTCAGTACTTC. Amino acids: CASSLVGDGNIQYF.

CDR3: CASSESVAGGAYNEQFF. CDR3 DNA: TGCGCCAGCAGCGAATCAGTAGCGGGGGGGGCTTACAATGAGCAGTTCTTC. This sequence joins TRBV4-3 and TRBJ2-1; 11 nucleotides line up with TRBD2. CDR3 length equals 17 residues. Germline lookup yields CDR1 LGHNA and CDR2 YSLEER. J gave up 4 bases and V 5 bases, and 10 bases lay outside the gene matches.

This chain uses TRBV5-1 with TRBJ2-7; D unresolved. The CDR3 loop spans 15 amino acids. CDR1 is SGHRS, CDR2 YFSETQ, per germline. The V gene lost 0 bases and the J gene lost 0 bases, with 10 bases spanning the gap. The CDR3 reads CASSLGGRISYEQYF. For the CDR3, the DNA is TGCGCCAGCAGCTTGGGCGGCAGGATCTCCTACGAGCAGTACTTC. Full variable domain (rest looked up from reference TRBV5-1 and TRBJ2-7): KAGVTQTPRYLIKTRGQQVTLSCSPISGHRSVSWYQQTPGQGLQFLFEYFSETQRNKGNFPGRFSGRQFSNSRSEMNVSTLELGDSALYLCASSLGGRISYEQYFGPGTRLTVT.

This clonotype was counted a few times. One junction end disagrees with the germline gene, perhaps due to a read error. This chain connects TRBV28 to TRBJ1-5; tentatively, D is TRBD1 (5 bases). In germline, CDR1 is MDHEN, CDR2 SYDVKM. This CDR3 has 11 residues. CDR3 sequence: CASSKAARGEF. CDR3 coding DNA: TGTGCCAGCAGTAAGGCGGCGCGAGGGGAATTT.

V is TRBV29-1 and J is TRBJ2-7, with D hard to call. The V gene lost 4 bases and the J gene lost 9 bases, with 13 bases spanning the gap. The CDR3 length is 11 residues. Per the germline V gene, CDR1 is SQVTM and CDR2 is ANQGSEA. This chain's CDR3 is CSVGDSSVQYV. DNA of the CDR3: TGCAGCGTTGGGGATAGTAGTGTGCAGTACGTC.

This clonotype appeared a few times. The chain combines TRBV9 with TRBJ2-1, with 7 bases aligning to TRBD1. V dropped 4 bases and J dropped 2; count of bases not matched to a gene: 9. CDR1 and CDR2 (germline): SGDLS, YYNGEE. This CDR3 contains 16 residues. The CDR3 is CASSPQQGSTYNEQFF. The CDR3 coding sequence is TGTGCCAGCAGCCCTCAACAGGGGTCAACCTACAATGAGCAGTTCTTC.

Many counts were recorded for this clonotype. V gene TRBV12-3 or TRBV12-4 combines with J gene TRBJ2-1, with TRBD2 identical over 12 bases. V lost 2 bases and J lost 9; bases outside the gene matches: 8. This CDR3 has 16 residues. The CDR3 sequence is CASSLLAGGPRGEQFF. The CDR3 DNA follows: TGTGCCAGCAGTTTACTAGCGGGGGGGCCGCGGGGTGAGCAGTTCTTC.

The chain uses TRBV7-9 and TRBJ1-2; D may be TRBD1 (6 bases). This CDR3 has 13 residues. Germline lookup yields CDR1 SEHNR and CDR2 FQNEAQ (reference sequence). V lost 4 bases, J lost 4 bases, and 10 bases lay in between. The chain's CDR3 is CASSSDSLYGYTF. The CDR3 DNA reads TGTGCCAGCAGCTCGGACAGCCTCTATGGCTACACCTTC.

The chain uses TRBV5-5 and TRBJ2-7; 7 bases align to TRBD1. CDR1 is SGHKS, CDR2 YYEKEE, per germline (reference sequence). V gave up 2 bases and J gave up 0 bases; unmatched junction bases: 5. CDR3 length equals 15 residues. The CDR3 sequence: CASSFRDSLSYEQYF. The CDR3, as DNA: TGTGCCAGCAGCTTCCGGGACAGCCTCTCCTACGAGCAGTACTTC.

A few counts support this clonotype. The chain joins TRBV9 to TRBJ2-5, with 9 nucleotides matching TRBD2. The CDR3 has 15 amino acids. The V and J ends lost 0 bases and 4 bases, in that order; junction bases with no gene match: 4. CDR1 is SGDLS, CDR2 YYNGEE, per germline. CDR3 coding DNA: TGTGCCAGCAGCGTAGGGGGTAGCGGGGGAGAGACCCAGTACTTC. It yields the protein CASSVGGSGGETQYF. Looking up the rest from reference TRBV9 and TRBJ2-5 gives the full variable domain: DSGVTQTPKHLITATGQRVTLRCSPRSGDLSVYWYQQSLDQGLQFLIQYYNGEERAKGNILERFSAQQFPDLHSELNLSSLELGDSALYFCASSVGGSGGETQYFGPGTRLLVL.

This clonotype was seen at least ten times. CDR3 DNA sequence: TGCGCCAGCAGCCTGGAGTCAGGGGATAATACGCAGTATTTT. This encodes CASSLESGDNTQYF. V usage is TRBV5-1 and J usage is TRBJ2-3, with TRBD1 as a possible D gene (6 bases). The CDR3 totals 14 residues. V lost 4 bases and J lost 7, with 16 bases in between. Germline loops: CDR1 SGHRS, CDR2 YFSETQ.

V gene TRBV7-2 combines with J gene TRBJ1-5; D gene uncertain. CDR1 is SGHTA and CDR2 is FQGNSA in the germline V gene. CDR3 length: 16 amino acids. V gave up 1 base and J gave up 3 bases, with 13 bases separating them. The CDR3 DNA reads TGTGCCAGCAGCTTAGTCCCATCAGCGATCAATCAGCCCCAGCATTTT. Encoded protein: CASSLVPSAINQPQHF.

This clonotype was detected only a few times. V gene TRBV7-9 combines with J gene TRBJ1-4, with D unresolved. The germline CDR1 and CDR2 sequences are SEHNR and FQNEAQ (reference sequence). There are 13 residues in the CDR3. V was shortened by 3 bases and J by 5 bases, with 7 bases between the two germline ends. The CDR3 is CASSFSVNEKLFF. Here the CDR3 DNA reads TGTGCCAGCAGCTTCTCGGTGAATGAAAAACTGTTTTTT.

This clonotype was observed a few times. The chain combines TRBV6-5 with TRBJ2-4; TRBD1 aligns across 9 bases. The CDR3 contains 17 residues. Trimming took 0 bases from V and 6 from J; bases not matched to a gene: 9. Germline-derived CDR1 and CDR2 are MNHEY and SVGAGI. The DNA for the CDR3 is TGTGCCAGCAGTTACTCGAATTTTCTGACAGGGGGAAACATTCAGTACTTC. It encodes CASSYSNFLTGGNIQYF.

The chain employs TRBV4-1 and TRBJ2-5; no clear D. Germline V lookup: CDR1 MGHRA, CDR2 YSYEKL. The CDR3 length is 16 residues. The V end was cut by 1 base, the J end by 0 bases, with 12 bases between. CDR3 sequence reads: CASSQGQTENQETQYF. CDR3 DNA: TGCGCCAGCAGCCAAGGCCAGACTGAGAACCAAGAGACCCAGTACTTC.

The chain combines TRBV7-9 with TRBJ2-7; TRBD1 is a possible D gene (5 bases). The germline V gene encodes CDR1 SEHNR and CDR2 FQNEAQ (reference sequence). The CDR3 runs 14 residues. V was clipped by 8 bases and J by 3 bases, with 17 bases between them. CDR3 sequence reads: CASGLGRSVYEQYF. Here the CDR3 DNA reads TGTGCCAGCGGGCTGGGGCGGAGTGTCTACGAGCAGTACTTC.

The chain uses TRBV29-1 and TRBJ2-3; D is unresolved. V lost 3 bases and J 4 bases, leaving 11 bases between the germline ends. Germline CDR1 is SQVTM and CDR2 is ANQGSEA. CDR3 length equals 13 residues. CDR3 in DNA: TGCAGCGTTGAGCCCTCTCCCCCAGATACGCAGTATTTT. The encoded protein is CSVEPSPPDTQYF.

This clonotype was observed many times. The chain links TRBV7-2 to TRBJ2-3; D unresolved. The CDR3 is 15 residues long. The ends were cut back, 5 bases at V and 2 bases at J, with 14 bases in the middle. Germline V gene lookup returns CDR1 SGHTA and CDR2 FQGNSA. The CDR3 nucleotides are TGTGCCAGCAGCCCAAGTAGCTTCTTCACAGATACGCAGTATTTT. Amino acid sequence: CASSPSSFFTDTQYF.

This clonotype was observed at least ten times. CDR3 loop: CSVVTGGYQPQHF. The CDR3 DNA reads TGCAGCGTAGTGACAGGGGGCTATCAGCCCCAGCATTTT. This chain links TRBV29-1 with TRBJ1-5; 10 nucleotides align to TRBD1. This CDR3 has 13 amino acids. Germline V lookup: CDR1 SQVTM, CDR2 ANQGSEA. J was trimmed by 5 bases and V by 6 bases; bases with no gene match: 4.

CDR3 in amino acids: CASSVFPEAGTTGNTIYF. Here the CDR3 DNA reads TGTGCCAGCAGCGTGTTCCCCGAAGCAGGGACAACTGGAAACACCATATATTTT. V is TRBV9 and J is TRBJ1-3, with D possibly matching TRBD1 (6 bases). The CDR3 length is 18 residues. Trimming removed 2 bases at V and 2 bases at J, with 20 bases between. Per the germline V gene, CDR1 is SGDLS and CDR2 is YYNGEE.

J is TRBJ2-4 and V is TRBV24-1; 7 bases agree with TRBD1. Germline trimming cut 4 bases from V and 14 bases from J; bases unmatched to any gene: 4. The germline V gene encodes CDR1 KGHDR and CDR2 SFDVKD. CDR3 length: 11 residues. The CDR3 loop is CATSDGTAEYF. DNA of the CDR3: TGTGCCACCAGTGACGGGACAGCTGAGTACTTC.

J is TRBJ2-5 and V is TRBV7-9, with TRBD2 matching over 8 bases. This CDR3 spans 13 amino acids. The trim removed 5 bases at V and 7 bases at J, leaving 6 bases unmatched. Germline-derived CDR1 and CDR2 are SEHNR and FQNEAQ (reference sequence). The DNA of the CDR3 is TGTGCCAGCAGCCCCCGACGGGAGGGGACCCAGTACTTC. The encoded protein is CASSPRREGTQYF. Variable domain in full (rest from reference TRBV7-9 and TRBJ2-5): DTGVSQNPRHKITKRGQNVTFRCDPISEHNRLYWYRQTLGQGPEFLTYFQNEAQLEKSRLLSDRFSAERPKGSFSTLEIQRTEQGDSAMYLCASSPRREGTQYFGPGTRLLVL.

The gene calls are TRBV24-1 and TRBJ1-6, with unresolved D. The V end was cut by 4 bases, the J end by 6 bases, with 12 bases between. The CDR3 contains 15 residues. Germline V gives CDR1 KGHDR, CDR2 SFDVKD. The CDR3 DNA reads as TGTGCCACCAGTGACTTCACGATGGGTAATTCACCCCTCCACTTT. This sequence encodes CATSDFTMGNSPLHF.

In DNA form, the CDR3 reads TGTGCCACCAGTAGCGGCCACCTAGGGTTGGACAATGAGCAGTTCTTC. It encodes CATSSGHLGLDNEQFF. The chain is built from TRBV24-1 and TRBJ2-1; D perhaps matches TRBD2 (5 bases). The CDR3 loop spans 16 amino acids. CDR1 KGHDR and CDR2 SFDVKD come from the germline V gene. Trimming took 6 bases from V and 5 from J, leaving 19 bases between them.

In its sample, this clonotype was seen a few times. The rearrangement uses TRBV10-1 and TRBJ1-1; D gene unclear. This CDR3 is 14 amino acids long. Germline CDR1 reads WNHNN; CDR2 reads SYGVQD (reference sequence). Trimming left V 3 bases short and J 4 bases short, with 12 bases between. DNA of the CDR3: TGCGCCAGCAGTGAAACGGGTTTCCCCACTGAAGCTTTCTTT. This encodes CASSETGFPTEAFF.

This clonotype was detected ten times or more. V gene TRBV12-3 or TRBV12-4 combines with J gene TRBJ1-2; maybe TRBD1 (6 bases). V was cut by 4 bases and J by 6 bases, with 15 bases left in between. This CDR3 has 14 residues. CDR3 sequence: CASSSLTGRHGYTF. The CDR3 region has the DNA TGTGCCAGCAGTTCGCTGACAGGTCGACATGGCTACACCTTC.

This clonotype was counted ten times or more. The V and J genes are TRBV27 and TRBJ2-1, with TRBD1 as a possible D gene (5 bases). The CDR3 contains 17 residues. Germline loops: CDR1 MNHEY, CDR2 SMNVEV (reference sequence). V dropped 6 bases and J dropped 2 bases, with 20 bases sitting between them. The CDR3 DNA is TGTGCCAGCAGCTATCGACCGGCGGAAGGGGCCTACAATGAGCAGTTCTTC. This sequence encodes CASSYRPAEGAYNEQFF.

The chain links TRBV2 to TRBJ2-3, with 11 bases lining up with TRBD2. The CDR3 consists of 15 residues. The V gene end was trimmed by 7 bases and the J gene end by 6 bases; junction bases not matched to a gene: 9. CDR1 is SNHLY and CDR2 is FYNNEI in the germline V gene. CDR3 in amino acids: CASTRWLAGGDTQYF. CDR3 DNA: TGTGCCAGCACCAGGTGGCTAGCGGGGGGTGATACGCAGTATTTT.

Many counts were recorded for this clonotype. The chain has TRBV4-1 and TRBJ2-5; 8 bases fit TRBD1. This CDR3 is built from 14 residues. The junction had 7 bases not matched to a gene; V was cut back by 6 bases and J by 4 bases. CDR1 MGHRA and CDR2 YSYEKL come from the germline V gene. The CDR3 sequence is CASRPGGRGETQYF. CDR3 bases: TGCGCCAGCAGGCCAGGGGGCCGTGGAGAGACCCAGTACTTC.